These 16 T cell receptor beta chains came from one sample sequenced in a study of HIV-infected children after antiretroviral therapy interruption. Treatment in this sample: PENTA 11 planned treatment interruption arm or continuous ART arm. Unique molecular identifiers were included in an RNA-based 3' RACE TCR library. TCRdb fed the 3' RACE reads into MiXCR, producing one record per CDR3 protein. The table lists about 89,000 distinct CDR3 sequences, about 6.9% of them singletons. This specimen consisted of CD45RA+ CD4+ T cells from PBMCs, pooled from several time points, obtained from a donor given antiretroviral therapy, either interrupted or continuous. Noted subset: naive CD4+ CD45RA+ CD45RO- T cells. Receptor source: a pool of human donors with HIV.

This clonotype has ten or more counts. The rearrangement joins TRBV5-4 to TRBJ1-2; the D gene is possibly TRBD1 (6 bases). Trimming took 3 bases from V and 7 from J, leaving 16 bases between them. This CDR3 region has 14 residues. Germline loops: CDR1 SGHNT, CDR2 YYREEE (reference sequence). CDR3 in DNA: TGTGCCAGCAGCTCCGGGCCTTCCAGGGGTGGCTACACCTTC. Amino acid sequence: CASSSGPSRGGYTF.

This clonotype was seen many times. This chain uses TRBV29-1 with TRBJ1-1; tentatively, D is TRBD1 (5 bases). V shed 7 bases and J shed 4 bases, with 13 bases lying between them. The CDR3 is 12 residues long. Germline-derived CDR1 and CDR2 are SQVTM and ANQGSEA. CDR3 loop: CSAGDRGTEAFF. CDR3 in DNA: TGCAGCGCCGGGGATAGGGGCACTGAAGCTTTCTTT.

Ten or more counts support this clonotype. The chain joins TRBV29-1 to TRBJ1-1; TRBD1 matches 8 bases. V shed 6 bases, J shed 0 bases, and the junction held 21 bases outside the gene matches. CDR3 length equals 19 residues. Germline V gene lookup returns CDR1 SQVTM and CDR2 ANQGSEA. Written as DNA, the CDR3 is TGCAGCGTCGTTCGTCAGGGGGCGTCTGAGGGGGTCATGAACACTGAAGCTTTCTTT. It translates to CSVVRQGASEGVMNTEAFF.

At least ten counts were recorded for this clonotype. The rearrangement links TRBV20-1 to TRBJ2-7; 10 bases fit TRBD2. Losses at the gene ends were 3 bases for V and 4 bases for J; bases not matched to a gene: 3. Looked up from germline, CDR1 is DFQATT and CDR2 is SNEGSKA (reference sequence). The CDR3 spans 13 residues. CDR3 DNA sequence: TGCAGTGCTAGCACTAGCGGGGCTTACGAGCAGTACTTC. Translation: CSASTSGAYEQYF.

The genes are TRBV29-1 and TRBJ2-6; no clear D gene. The germline V gene has CDR1 SQVTM and CDR2 ANQGSEA. V was cut by 6 bases and J by 0 bases, with 15 bases left in between. This CDR3 region has 16 residues. CDR3 amino acids: CSVAGRSSSGANVLTF. Written as DNA, the CDR3 is TGCAGCGTGGCTGGACGGTCGAGCTCTGGGGCCAACGTCCTGACTTTC.

This clonotype was counted ten times or more. The CDR3 DNA follows: TGTGCCAGCAGCTTGTACCGGCTAGCGGGATACAATGAGCAGTTCTTC. This gives the protein CASSLYRLAGYNEQFF. The chain is built from TRBV5-6 and TRBJ2-1; 9 nucleotides agree with TRBD2. V was clipped by 1 base and J by 4 bases; unmatched bases: 6. The germline V gene encodes CDR1 SGHDT and CDR2 YYEEEE. This CDR3 contains 16 residues.

This clonotype was seen ten or more times. The chain couples TRBV11-2 to TRBJ1-1, with D maybe TRBD1 (5 bases). Trimming removed 3 bases at V and 1 base at J, with 18 bases between. The CDR3 has 17 residues. Germline assignment: CDR1 SGHAT and CDR2 FQNNGV. CDR3 DNA: TGTGCCAGCAGCTTTCGTTCAGGGAATGGGCCGAACACTGAAGCTTTCTTT. Translation: CASSFRSGNGPNTEAFF.

This clonotype was detected many times. The chain uses TRBV7-2 and TRBJ2-1, with D unclear. The CDR3 consists of 15 residues. Trimming removed 1 base at V and 0 bases at J, with 7 bases between. The V gene's germline CDR1 is SGHTA and CDR2 FQGNSA. CDR3 sequence reads: CASSLDPSSYNEQFF. DNA of the CDR3: TGTGCCAGCAGCTTAGACCCGAGCTCCTACAATGAGCAGTTCTTC.

Regarding this clonotype: A much larger clone sits a single nucleotide away, making a read error possible. The rearrangement uses TRBV11-2 and TRBJ2-5; D uncertain. The length of the CDR3 is 12 residues. In germline, CDR1 is SGHAT, CDR2 FQNNGV. The CDR3 sequence: CANSHSSVTQYF. For the CDR3, the DNA is TGTGCCAACAGCCATAGCTCCGTTACCCAGTACTTC.

This clonotype was picked up many times. V gene TRBV28 combines with J gene TRBJ2-1, with 10 bases matching TRBD1. The trim removed 6 bases at V and 7 bases at J, leaving 6 bases unmatched. Germline assignment: CDR1 MDHEN and CDR2 SYDVKM. This CDR3 has 14 amino acids. In DNA form, the CDR3 reads TGTGCCAGCAGCACCCGACAGGGGGCGAATGAGCAGTTCTTC. As protein: CASSTRQGANEQFF.

This clonotype was counted between two and nine times. V gene TRBV12-3 or TRBV12-4 combines with J gene TRBJ2-2; D not resolved. With 5 bases removed from V and 8 bases from J, the gap between germline ends came to 6 bases. The CDR3 contains 11 residues. Written as DNA, the CDR3 is TGTGCCAGCAGTCGCGCGGGGGAGCTGTTTTTT. The encoded protein is CASSRAGELFF.

Concerning this clonotype: Compared with germline, one end of the junction differs, possibly owing to a read error. V and J are TRBV7-2 and TRBJ2-3, with no clear D. The CDR3 extends over 11 amino acids. Germline values: CDR1 SGHTA, CDR2 FQGNSA. The chain's CDR3 is CASSPKNTLYF. The CDR3 DNA sequence: TGTGCCAGCAGCCCTAAAAACACCTTGTACTTT.

This clonotype was counted a few times. The genes are TRBV12-3 or TRBV12-4 and TRBJ1-5; TRBD1 agrees at 10 bases. V shed 5 bases and J 5 bases; nucleotides not matched to a gene: 6. CDR3 length: 15 residues. This CDR3 reads CASSPMGQGYQPQHF. CDR3 DNA: TGTGCCAGCAGTCCGATGGGACAGGGGTATCAGCCCCAGCATTTT.

The V gene is TRBV23-1, the J gene TRBJ2-1, with 7 bases identical to TRBD1. TRBV23-1 is labeled an ORF, and its function is uncertain. The V segment lost 8 bases and the J segment 2 bases; nucleotides outside the gene matches: 9. The CDR3 runs to 15 residues. CDR3 bases: TGCGCCAGCCCTTCACAGGGGCACCCCTACAATGAGCAGTTCTTC. The encoded protein is CASPSQGHPYNEQFF.

This clonotype was seen at least ten times. V is TRBV19 and J is TRBJ2-3; weak D call: TRBD1 (8 bases). CDR3 length: 16 amino acids. The V end lost 2 bases, the J end lost 5 bases, and 17 bases lay between the germline ends. CDR1 is LNHDA and CDR2 is SQIVND in the germline V gene (reference sequence). In DNA, the CDR3 is TGTGCCAGTAGTATAAGACAGGGGAGGGCCCTAGATACGCAGTATTTT. Translated, it gives CASSIRQGRALDTQYF.

The table lists this clonotype with many counts. The rearrangement uses TRBV30 and TRBJ1-5, with D maybe TRBD1 (5 bases). Germline CDR1 reads GTSNPN; CDR2 reads SVGIG (reference sequence). CDR3 length: 16 residues. V was clipped by 0 bases and J by 5 bases, with 17 bases between them. CDR3 protein: CAWSVRGTSGDQPQHF. In nucleotides, the CDR3 is TGTGCCTGGAGTGTCCGAGGGACCTCCGGGGATCAGCCCCAGCATTTT.